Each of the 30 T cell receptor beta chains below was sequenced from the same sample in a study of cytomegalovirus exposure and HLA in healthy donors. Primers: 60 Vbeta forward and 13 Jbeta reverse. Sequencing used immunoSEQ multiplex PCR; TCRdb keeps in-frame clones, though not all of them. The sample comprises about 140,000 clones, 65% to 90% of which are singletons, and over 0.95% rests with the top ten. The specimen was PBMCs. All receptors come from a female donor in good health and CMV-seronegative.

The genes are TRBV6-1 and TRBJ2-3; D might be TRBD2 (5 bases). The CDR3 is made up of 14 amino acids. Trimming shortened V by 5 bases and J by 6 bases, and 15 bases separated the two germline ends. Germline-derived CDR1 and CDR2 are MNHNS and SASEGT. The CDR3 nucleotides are TGTGCCAGCAGTCGAACGGGAATAGGGGATACGCAGTATTTT. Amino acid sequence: CASSRTGIGDTQYF.

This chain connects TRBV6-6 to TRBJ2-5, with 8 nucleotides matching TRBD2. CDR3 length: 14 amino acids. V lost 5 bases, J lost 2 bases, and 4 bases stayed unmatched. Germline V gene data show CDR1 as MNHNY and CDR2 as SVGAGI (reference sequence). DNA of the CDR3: TGTGCCAGCAGTCAACTAGCGGATCAAGAGACCCAGTACTTC. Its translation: CASSQLADQETQYF.

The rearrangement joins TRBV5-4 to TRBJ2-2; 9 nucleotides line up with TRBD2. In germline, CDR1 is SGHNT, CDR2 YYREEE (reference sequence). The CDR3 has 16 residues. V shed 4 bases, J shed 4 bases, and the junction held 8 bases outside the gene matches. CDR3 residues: CASSPGLAGSTGELFF. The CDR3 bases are TGTGCCAGCAGCCCCGGGCTAGCGGGGTCCACCGGGGAGCTGTTTTTT.

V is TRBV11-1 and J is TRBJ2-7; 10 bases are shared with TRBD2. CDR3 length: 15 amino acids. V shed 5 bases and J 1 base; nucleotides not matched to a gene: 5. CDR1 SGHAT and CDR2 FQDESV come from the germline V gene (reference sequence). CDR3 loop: CASSPKTSGSYEQYF. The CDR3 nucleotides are TGTGCCAGCAGCCCAAAGACTAGCGGGTCCTACGAGCAGTACTTC.

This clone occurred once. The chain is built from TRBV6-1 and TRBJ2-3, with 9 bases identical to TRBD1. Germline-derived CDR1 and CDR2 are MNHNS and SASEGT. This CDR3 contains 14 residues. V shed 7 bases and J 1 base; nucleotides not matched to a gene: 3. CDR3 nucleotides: TGTGCCAGCACTTGGGACAGGGGCACAGATACGCAGTATTTT. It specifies CASTWDRGTDTQYF.

As DNA, the CDR3 is TGTGCCAGCAGTAAAAGACAGGGCTACGAGCAGTACTTC. Protein sequence: CASSKRQGYEQYF. This chain joins TRBV28 and TRBJ2-7, with 7 bases identical to TRBD1. The germline V gene has CDR1 MDHEN and CDR2 SYDVKM. V was clipped by 5 bases and J by 3 bases; unmatched bases: 4. This CDR3 spans 13 amino acids.

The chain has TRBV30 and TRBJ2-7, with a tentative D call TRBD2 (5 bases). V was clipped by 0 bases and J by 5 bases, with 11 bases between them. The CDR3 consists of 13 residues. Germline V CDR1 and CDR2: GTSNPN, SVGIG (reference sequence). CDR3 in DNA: TGTGCCTGGAGTGTAATGGGAGTGGACGAGCAGTACTTC. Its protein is CAWSVMGVDEQYF. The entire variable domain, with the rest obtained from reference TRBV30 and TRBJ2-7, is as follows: SQTIHQWPATLVQPVGSPLSLECTVEGTSNPNLYWYRQAAGRGLQLLFYSVGIGQISSEVPQNLSASRPQDRQFILSSKKLLLSDSGFYLCAWSVMGVDEQYFGPGTRLTVT.

The CDR3 protein is CASSLKGAGVSNQPQHF. The DNA of the CDR3 is TGTGCCAGCAGTTTAAAGGGGGCAGGGGTGAGCAATCAGCCCCAGCATTTT. The rearrangement joins TRBV27 to TRBJ1-5; TRBD1 agrees at 7 bases. Trimming at V came to 2 bases and at J to 1 base, leaving 8 bases not matched to a gene. The CDR3 covers 17 residues. Germline lookup yields CDR1 MNHEY and CDR2 SMNVEV (reference sequence).

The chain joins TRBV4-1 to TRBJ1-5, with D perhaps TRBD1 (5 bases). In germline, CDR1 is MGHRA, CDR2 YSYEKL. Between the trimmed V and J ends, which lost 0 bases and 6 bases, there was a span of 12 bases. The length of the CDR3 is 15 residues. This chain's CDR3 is CASSQDRDLGQPQHF. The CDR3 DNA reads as TGCGCCAGCAGCCAAGACAGGGATCTGGGTCAGCCCCAGCATTTT.

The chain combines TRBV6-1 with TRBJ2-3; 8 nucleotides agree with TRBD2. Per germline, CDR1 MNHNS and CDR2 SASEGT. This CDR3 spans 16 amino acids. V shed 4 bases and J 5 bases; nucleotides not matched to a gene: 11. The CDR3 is CASSGWGSGTRDTQYF. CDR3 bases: TGTGCCAGCAGTGGCTGGGGTAGCGGGACGAGAGATACGCAGTATTTT.

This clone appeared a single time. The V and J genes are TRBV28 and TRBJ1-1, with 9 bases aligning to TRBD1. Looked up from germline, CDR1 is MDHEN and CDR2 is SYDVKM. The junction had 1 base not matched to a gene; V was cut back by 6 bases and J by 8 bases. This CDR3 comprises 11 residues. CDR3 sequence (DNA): TGTGCCAGCAGCACAGGGGGCGAAGCTTTCTTT. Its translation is CASSTGGEAFF.

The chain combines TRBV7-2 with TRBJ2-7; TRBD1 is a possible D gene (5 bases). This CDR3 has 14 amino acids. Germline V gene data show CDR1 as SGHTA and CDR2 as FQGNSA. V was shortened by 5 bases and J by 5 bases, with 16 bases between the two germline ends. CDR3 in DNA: TGTGCCAGCAGCCGACCAGGGTCGGGCGACGAGCAGTACTTC. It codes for CASSRPGSGDEQYF.

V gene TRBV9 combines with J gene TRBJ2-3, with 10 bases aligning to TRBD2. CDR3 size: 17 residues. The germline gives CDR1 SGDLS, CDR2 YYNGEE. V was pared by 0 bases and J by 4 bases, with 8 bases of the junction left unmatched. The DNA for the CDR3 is TGTGCCAGCAGCGTAGACCCAGCGGGAGGGCATCCAGATACGCAGTATTTT. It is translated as CASSVDPAGGHPDTQYF.

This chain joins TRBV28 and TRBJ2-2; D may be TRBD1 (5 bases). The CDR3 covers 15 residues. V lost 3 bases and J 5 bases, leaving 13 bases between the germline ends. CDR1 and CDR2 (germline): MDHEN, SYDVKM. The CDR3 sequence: CASSFLTQGTGELFF. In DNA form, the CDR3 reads TGTGCCAGCAGTTTCCTTACTCAGGGAACCGGGGAGCTGTTTTTT.

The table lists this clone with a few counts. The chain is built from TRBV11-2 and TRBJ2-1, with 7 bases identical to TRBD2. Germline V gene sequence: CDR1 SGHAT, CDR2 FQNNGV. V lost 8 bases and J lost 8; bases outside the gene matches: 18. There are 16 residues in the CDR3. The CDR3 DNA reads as TGTGCCAGCTCCCCCGGGGGAGGGTTAGTGGGATATGAGCAGTTCTTC. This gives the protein CASSPGGGLVGYEQFF.

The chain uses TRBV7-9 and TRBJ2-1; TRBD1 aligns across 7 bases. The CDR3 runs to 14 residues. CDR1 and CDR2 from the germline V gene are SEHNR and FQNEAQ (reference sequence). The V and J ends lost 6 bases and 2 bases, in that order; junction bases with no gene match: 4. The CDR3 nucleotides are TGTGCCAGCAGACAGGGGTGGGCCTACAATGAGCAGTTCTTC. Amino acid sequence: CASRQGWAYNEQFF.

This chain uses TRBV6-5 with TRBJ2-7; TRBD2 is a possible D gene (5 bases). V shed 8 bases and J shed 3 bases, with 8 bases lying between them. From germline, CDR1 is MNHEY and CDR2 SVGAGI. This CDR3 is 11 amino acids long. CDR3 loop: CASLGGYEQYF. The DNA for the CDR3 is TGTGCCAGCCTCGGAGGCTACGAGCAGTACTTC.

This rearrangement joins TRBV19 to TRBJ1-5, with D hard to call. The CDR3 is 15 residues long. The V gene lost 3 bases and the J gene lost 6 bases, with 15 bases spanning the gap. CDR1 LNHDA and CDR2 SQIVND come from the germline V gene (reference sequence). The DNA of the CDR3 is TGTGCCAGTAGTATTTTAGACACTGGCTCTCAGCCCCAGCATTTT. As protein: CASSILDTGSQPQHF. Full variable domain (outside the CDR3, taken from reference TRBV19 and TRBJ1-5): DGGITQSPKYLFRKEGQNVTLSCEQNLNHDAMYWYRQDPGQGLRLIYYSQIVNDFQKGDIAEGYSVSREKKESFPLTVTSAQKNPTAFYLCASSILDTGSQPQHFGDGTRLSIL.

This CDR3 reads CASKLIGTPNEKLFF. The CDR3 DNA follows: TGTGCCAGCAAACTGATCGGGACACCTAATGAAAAACTGTTTTTT. The genes are TRBV28 and TRBJ1-4; perhaps TRBD1 as D (6 bases). The CDR3 is 15 residues long. V lost 7 bases and J lost 3, with 15 bases in between. Looked up from germline, CDR1 is MDHEN and CDR2 is SYDVKM.

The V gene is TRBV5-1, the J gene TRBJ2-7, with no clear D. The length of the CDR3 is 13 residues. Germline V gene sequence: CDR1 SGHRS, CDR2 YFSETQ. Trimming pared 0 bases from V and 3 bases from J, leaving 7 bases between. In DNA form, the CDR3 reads TGCGCCAGCAGCTTGGATCCGTTCTACGAGCAGTACTTC. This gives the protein CASSLDPFYEQYF.

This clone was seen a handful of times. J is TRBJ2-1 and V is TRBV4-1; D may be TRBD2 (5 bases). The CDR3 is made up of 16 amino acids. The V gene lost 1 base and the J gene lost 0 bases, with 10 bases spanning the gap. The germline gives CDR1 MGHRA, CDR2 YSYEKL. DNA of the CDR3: TGCGCCAGCAGCCAAGTCGGGAAAAGCTCCTACAATGAGCAGTTCTTC. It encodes CASSQVGKSSYNEQFF.

The CDR3 DNA reads TGTGCCATCAGTGAGGGGGAGATGAACACTGAAGCTTTCTTT. It is translated as CAISEGEMNTEAFF. This sequence joins TRBV10-3 and TRBJ1-1; D unclear. The V end lost 2 bases, the J end lost 0 bases, and 7 bases lay between the germline ends. Germline lookup yields CDR1 ENHRY and CDR2 SYGVKD. The CDR3 is made up of 14 amino acids.

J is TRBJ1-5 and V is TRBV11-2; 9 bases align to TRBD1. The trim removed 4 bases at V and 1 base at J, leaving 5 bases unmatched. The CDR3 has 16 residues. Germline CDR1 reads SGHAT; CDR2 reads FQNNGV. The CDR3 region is CASSSRTGVSNQPQHF. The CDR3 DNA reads TGTGCCAGCAGCTCCCGGACAGGGGTGAGCAATCAGCCCCAGCATTTT.

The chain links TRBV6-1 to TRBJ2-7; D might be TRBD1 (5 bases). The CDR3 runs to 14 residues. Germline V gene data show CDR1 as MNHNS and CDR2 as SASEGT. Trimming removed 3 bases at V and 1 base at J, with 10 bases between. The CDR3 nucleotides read TGTGCCAGCAGTGATGCCGACAGTTCCTACGAGCAGTACTTC. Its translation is CASSDADSSYEQYF.

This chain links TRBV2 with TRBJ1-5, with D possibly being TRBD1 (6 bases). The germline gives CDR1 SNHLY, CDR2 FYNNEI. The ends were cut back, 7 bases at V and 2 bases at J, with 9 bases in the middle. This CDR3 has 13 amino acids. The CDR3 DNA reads TGTGCCAGCACAGGGGAAGGCAATCAGCCCCAGCATTTT. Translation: CASTGEGNQPQHF.

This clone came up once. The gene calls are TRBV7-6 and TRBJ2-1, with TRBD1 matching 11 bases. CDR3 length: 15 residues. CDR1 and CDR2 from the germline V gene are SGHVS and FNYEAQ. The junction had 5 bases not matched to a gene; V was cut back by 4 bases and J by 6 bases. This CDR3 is CASSSPGTGGNEQFF. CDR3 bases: TGTGCCAGCAGCTCACCCGGGACAGGGGGCAATGAGCAGTTCTTC.

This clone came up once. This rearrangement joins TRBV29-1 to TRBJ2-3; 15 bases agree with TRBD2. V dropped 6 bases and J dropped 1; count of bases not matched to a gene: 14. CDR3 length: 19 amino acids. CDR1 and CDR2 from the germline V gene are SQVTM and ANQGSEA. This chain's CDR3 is CSVGTVGLAGGRGTDTQYF. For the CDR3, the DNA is TGCAGCGTGGGGACGGTGGGACTAGCGGGAGGCAGAGGCACAGATACGCAGTATTTT.

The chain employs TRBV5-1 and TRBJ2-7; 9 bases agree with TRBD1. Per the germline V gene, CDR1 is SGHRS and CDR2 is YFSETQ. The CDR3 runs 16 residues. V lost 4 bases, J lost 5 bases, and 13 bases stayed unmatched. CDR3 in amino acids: CASSIRSGTGRDEQYF. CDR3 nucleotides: TGCGCCAGCAGCATCAGATCCGGGACAGGGAGGGACGAGCAGTACTTC.

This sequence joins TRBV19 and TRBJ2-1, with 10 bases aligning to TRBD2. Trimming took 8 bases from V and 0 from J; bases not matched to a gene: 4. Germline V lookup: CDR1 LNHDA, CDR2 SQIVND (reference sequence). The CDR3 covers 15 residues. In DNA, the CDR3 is TGTGCCAGTTCTAGCGGGGGTAGCTCCTACAATGAGCAGTTCTTC. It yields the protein CASSSGGSSYNEQFF. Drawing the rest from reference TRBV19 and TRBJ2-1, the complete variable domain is DGGITQSPKYLFRKEGQNVTLSCEQNLNHDAMYWYRQDPGQGLRLIYYSQIVNDFQKGDIAEGYSVSREKKESFPLTVTSAQKNPTAFYLCASSSGGSSYNEQFFGPGTRLTVL.

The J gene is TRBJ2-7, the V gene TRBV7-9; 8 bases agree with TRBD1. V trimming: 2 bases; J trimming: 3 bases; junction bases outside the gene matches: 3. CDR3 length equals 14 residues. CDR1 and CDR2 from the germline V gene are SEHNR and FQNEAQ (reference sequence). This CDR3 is CASSLIDRGYEQYF. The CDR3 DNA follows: TGTGCCAGCAGCTTAATCGACAGGGGCTACGAGCAGTACTTC.